The 13 T cell receptor beta chains reported below all come from one sample, sequenced in a study of blood T cell repertoires in COVID-19 (dated by TCRdb to about 2020). Libraries were prepared through the immunoSEQ multiplex PCR assay. Entries here come from immuneACCESS through TCRdb and include only in-frame sequences with V and J called. Some clones fail to appear in such tables; in the studies checked, an unresolved V gene covers under half of the shortfall, and the cause of the remainder is unknown. This sample lists about 200,000 clones; around 84% were detected once. The ten largest make up about 13% of the sample. The specimen was peripheral blood. These TCRs come from a human donor in a cohort sampled during active COVID-19.

In nucleotides, the CDR3 is TGTGCCAGCAGAGGCGGACAGACAGGTCAGCCCCAGCATTTT. The encoded protein is CASRGGQTGQPQHF. The rearrangement joins TRBV28 to TRBJ1-5; TRBD1 might be the D (6 bases). The V gene's germline CDR1 is MDHEN and CDR2 SYDVKM. The CDR3 runs 14 residues. Trimming stripped 6 bases from V and 6 bases from J, with 15 bases between.

The chain combines TRBV6-5 with TRBJ1-6; D gene ambiguous. The CDR3 runs to 14 residues. V gave up 6 bases and J gave up 8 bases, with 14 bases separating them. Germline V lookup: CDR1 MNHEY, CDR2 SVGAGI. CDR3 amino acids: CASRAFPGDSPLHF. As DNA, the CDR3 is TGTGCCAGCAGAGCATTCCCAGGCGATTCACCCCTCCACTTT.

This chain uses TRBV5-1 with TRBJ1-4; no clear D gene. The CDR3 totals 14 residues. V lost 4 bases to trimming and J lost 0 bases, with 7 bases between them. Germline V gene data show CDR1 as SGHRS and CDR2 as YFSETQ. CDR3 sequence: CASSVQTTNEKLFF. CDR3 DNA sequence: TGCGCCAGCAGCGTACAGACAACTAATGAAAAACTGTTTTTT.

The rearrangement uses TRBV4-1 and TRBJ2-7; D possibly corresponds to TRBD2 (5 bases). The CDR3 is 15 amino acids. Per germline, CDR1 MGHRA and CDR2 YSYEKL. V lost 4 bases and J lost 2, with 15 bases in between. CDR3 in DNA: TGCGCCAGCAGCCGGTCTGGTAGCGAGACCTACGAGCAGTACTTC. It specifies CASSRSGSETYEQYF.

The genes are TRBV7-2 and TRBJ2-1; a possible D gene is TRBD2 (6 bases). The CDR3 sequence is 15 residues long. V was trimmed by 4 bases and J by 3 bases, leaving 13 bases between them. Germline loops: CDR1 SGHTA, CDR2 FQGNSA. The CDR3 loop is CASSSGGGNYNEQFF. For the CDR3, the DNA is TGTGCCAGCAGCTCCGGTGGAGGGAACTACAATGAGCAGTTCTTC. Full variable domain (rest looked up from reference TRBV7-2 and TRBJ2-1): GAGVSQSPSNKVTEKGKDVELRCDPISGHTALYWYRQSLGQGLEFLIYFQGNSAPDKSGLPSDRFSAERTGGSVSTLTIQRTQQEDSAVYLCASSSGGGNYNEQFFGPGTRLTVL.

This chain links TRBV3-1 (or the pseudogene TRBV3-2) with TRBJ2-7; D perhaps matches TRBD2 (6 bases). Trimming took 4 bases from V and 6 from J, leaving 16 bases between them. Germline values: CDR1 LGHDT, CDR2 YNNKEL (reference sequence). The CDR3 loop spans 14 amino acids. CDR3 sequence: CASSPRGRSPEQYF. The CDR3 DNA reads TGTGCCAGCAGCCCGCGGGGCAGATCCCCCGAGCAGTACTTC.

The chain combines TRBV2 with TRBJ2-7; tentative D call: TRBD2 (6 bases). Germline-derived CDR1 and CDR2 are SNHLY and FYNNEI. The V end lost 9 bases, the J end lost 3 bases, and 21 bases lay between the germline ends. The CDR3 loop spans 15 amino acids. This CDR3 reads CARGVQGGIRYEQYF. The CDR3 DNA reads TGTGCCAGGGGGGTCCAGGGAGGAATCCGCTACGAGCAGTACTTC.

The V and J genes are TRBV7-9 and TRBJ1-5; TRBD1 matches at 10 bases. The CDR3 is made up of 14 amino acids. Germline assignment: CDR1 SEHNR and CDR2 FQNEAQ (reference sequence). After removal of 4 bases from V and 7 bases from J, the junction contained 4 bases not matched to a gene. CDR3 sequence: CASSYGTGVQPQHF. CDR3 coding DNA: TGTGCCAGCAGCTACGGGACAGGGGTGCAGCCCCAGCATTTT.

The chain uses TRBV3-1 (or the pseudogene TRBV3-2) and TRBJ1-1, with 7 bases that match TRBD1. Per germline, CDR1 LGHDT and CDR2 YNNKEL (reference sequence). This CDR3 spans 15 amino acids. The ends lost 4 bases at V and 1 base at J; junction bases unmatched: 6. The CDR3 region is CASSRRGQKNTEAFF. The CDR3 DNA reads as TGTGCCAGCAGCCGGAGGGGACAGAAGAACACTGAAGCTTTCTTT.

Here the CDR3 reads CASSQKDRVPPQHF. CDR3 sequence (DNA): TGTGCCAGCAGCCAGAAGGACAGGGTCCCCCCCCAGCATTTT. J is TRBJ1-5 and V is TRBV4-2; 8 nucleotides agree with TRBD1. This CDR3 has 14 amino acids. CDR1 and CDR2 (germline): LGHNA, YNFKEQ. Trimming at V came to 3 bases and at J to 10 bases, leaving 8 bases not matched to a gene.

The V gene is TRBV7-2, the J gene TRBJ2-5; 7 nucleotides line up with TRBD2. Trimming cost V 4 bases and J 4 bases; bases outside gene matches: 9. Germline lookup yields CDR1 SGHTA and CDR2 FQGNSA. This CDR3 has 15 amino acids. CDR3 in amino acids: CASSSWREFGETQYF. As DNA, the CDR3 is TGTGCCAGCAGCTCGTGGCGGGAGTTTGGAGAGACCCAGTACTTC.

The V gene is TRBV18, the J gene TRBJ2-2; possible D gene TRBD2, 5 bases. Germline-derived CDR1 and CDR2 are KGHSH and LQKENI. CDR3 length: 16 residues. V was shortened by 0 bases and J by 4 bases, with 12 bases between the two germline ends. CDR3 residues: CASSPPLGAGTGELFF. CDR3 in DNA: TGTGCCAGCTCACCACCGTTGGGCGCGGGCACCGGGGAGCTGTTTTTT.

V gene TRBV2 combines with J gene TRBJ2-7; no firm D call. The germline gives CDR1 SNHLY, CDR2 FYNNEI. Trimming left V 4 bases short and J 5 bases short, with 12 bases between. The CDR3 sequence is 13 residues long. In DNA, the CDR3 is TGTGCCAGCAGTGGCTTCCAGGTAGACGAGCAGTACTTC. It yields the protein CASSGFQVDEQYF.